The present TCR beta chain was sequenced within a study of metastatic and nonmetastatic thyroid tumors. The overall study: Samples came from malignant and benign thyroid patients, and repertoires were compared across blood and tumor or nodule tissue.

About this clone: No antigen is known for it. The junction and the germline gene differ at one end; a read error may be behind it.

Study-wide findings and caveats: When malignant thyroid tumors were compared with benign nodules, TCR beta diversity was reportedly significantly higher in the malignant tumors. This held in both blood and tumor samples.

Germline V gives CDR1 SGDLS, CDR2 YYNGEE. The CDR3 covers 14 residues. How the authors handled the data: Building a distant-metastasis classifier for papillary thyroid cancer drew on CDR3 differences across clinicopathological groups. Via MiXCR, TCRdb re-called the PCR reads. The V and J calls, along with clone size, are taken from TCRdb and not from the paper's own processing. The profile shows 20,000 to 25,000 clones, 20% to 25% of them singletons. No patient had received any treatment before thyroid surgery. Sample: adjacent normal tissue. This TCR derives from a female donor with papillary thyroid cancer or a benign thyroid nodule (not recorded which). Some clones in this sample may be carry-over from other donors' samples. V and J are TRBV9 and TRBJ2-1; 7 positions agree with TRBD2. CDR3 coding DNA: TGTGCCAACAGCGGGGTGCTCATGGACGGTGAGCAGTTCTTC. Translation: CANSGVLMDGEQFF.